The 17 T cell receptor beta chains below come from one sample, sequenced in a study of regulatory T cells in long-lasting Graves disease. The time point is: persistent/refractory GD, antithyroid drugs over 5 years with positive TRAb. PBMC RNA served as the TCR library source. iRepertoire HTBI primers and Arm-PCR of CDR3 regions built TCR beta libraries. Via MiXCR, TCRdb re-called the multiplex PCR reads, giving one row per CDR3 protein. The table shows about 430,000 distinct CDR3 sequences, with over 20% occurring only once. The specimen was peripheral blood mononuclear cells (PBMCs), collected when the disease was refractory, from a patient treated with antithyroid drugs. All receptors come from a female donor with Graves disease.

Concerning this clonotype: This may come from a read error, since a much larger clone is one base off. DNA of the CDR3: TGTGCCAGCAGTTCCGCCCCCCAGGGAAGTTGGCGGGGGGGACCCTACGAGCAGTACTTC. It is translated as CASSSAPQGSWRGGPYEQYF. The chain combines TRBV28 with TRBJ2-7; the match to TRBD2 covers 9 bases. Trimming at V came to 4 bases and at J to 2 bases, leaving 21 bases not matched to a gene. In germline, CDR1 is MDHEN, CDR2 SYDVKM. There are 20 residues in the CDR3. Filled out from reference TRBV28 and TRBJ2-7, the complete variable domain reads DVKVTQSSRYLVKRTGEKVFLECVQDMDHENMFWYRQDPGLGLRLIYFSYDVKMKEKGDIPEGYSVSREKKERFSLILESASTNQTSMYLCASSSAPQGSWRGGPYEQYFGPGTRLTVT.

In this sample, this clonotype turned up many times. J is TRBJ1-4 and V is TRBV28; unclear D gene. V was pared by 3 bases and J by 2 bases, with 16 bases between. The length of the CDR3 is 17 residues. Germline V gives CDR1 MDHEN, CDR2 SYDVKM. Here the CDR3 reads CASSFSPALATNEKLFF. The CDR3 bases are TGTGCCAGCAGTTTCTCTCCGGCTTTGGCGACTAATGAAAAACTGTTTTTT.

This clonotype showed up many times. The J gene is TRBJ2-7, the V gene TRBV6-1; D could derive from TRBD1 or TRBD2 (5 bases each). The length of the CDR3 is 14 residues. Germline CDR1 reads MNHNS; CDR2 reads SASEGT. V was trimmed by 8 bases and J by 3 bases, leaving 17 bases between them. The CDR3 spells CASQRSGAGYEQYF. The CDR3 coding sequence is TGTGCCAGCCAAAGGTCCGGGGCCGGCTACGAGCAGTACTTC.

This clonotype was seen repeatedly, ten times or more. The V and J genes are TRBV28 and TRBJ2-7; 11 nucleotides agree with TRBD1. This CDR3 region has 16 residues. CDR1 is MDHEN and CDR2 is SYDVKM in the germline V gene. After removal of 5 bases from V and 4 bases from J, the junction contained 10 bases not matched to a gene. The CDR3 loop reads CASSAPSGTGGYEQYF. CDR3 sequence (DNA): TGTGCCAGCAGTGCCCCATCCGGGACAGGGGGGTACGAGCAGTACTTC.

As for this clonotype: The junction does not match germline at one end; this may be a read error. The chain joins TRBV7-7 to TRBJ2-4; D tentatively fits TRBD1 or TRBD2 (5 bases each). This CDR3 has 13 residues. Looked up from germline, CDR1 is SSHAT and CDR2 is FNYEAQ (reference sequence). The CDR3 sequence: CASRELNGNIQYF. DNA for the CDR3: TGTGCTAGCAGGGAGCTTAACGGAAACATTCAGTACTTC.

This clonotype has ten or more counts. The chain has TRBV5-1 and TRBJ1-2; D gene uncertain. Germline CDR1 and CDR2: SGHRS and YFSETQ. The V gene lost 1 base and the J gene lost 3 bases, with 7 bases spanning the gap. CDR3 length: 13 amino acids. CDR3 coding DNA: TGCGCCAGCAGCTTGAGTCGGGACTATGGCTACACCTTC. Its protein is CASSLSRDYGYTF.

This clonotype was seen ten or more times. The V gene is TRBV28, the J gene TRBJ2-2, with a weak D call TRBD2 (7 bases). The CDR3 runs to 15 residues. Between the trimmed V and J ends, which lost 7 bases and 0 bases, there was a span of 12 bases. Germline assignment: CDR1 MDHEN and CDR2 SYDVKM. The CDR3 spells CASKGGESNTGELFF. CDR3 coding DNA: TGTGCCAGCAAAGGGGGGGAGTCGAACACCGGGGAGCTGTTTTTT.

This clonotype was counted at least ten times. This rearrangement joins TRBV12-3 or TRBV12-4 to TRBJ1-2; TRBD1 matches 9 bases. CDR3 length: 16 residues. Trimming at V came to 3 bases and at J to 4 bases, leaving 9 bases not matched to a gene. CDR3 residues: CASSFQSGQGSYGYTF. The DNA of the CDR3 is TGTGCCAGCAGTTTTCAATCGGGACAGGGAAGCTATGGCTACACCTTC.

This clonotype was counted only a few times. The chain uses TRBV5-1 and TRBJ1-3; 8 bases match TRBD1. Losses at the gene ends were 0 bases for V and 3 bases for J; bases not matched to a gene: 5. Looked up from germline, CDR1 is SGHRS and CDR2 is YFSETQ. The CDR3 contains 16 residues. CDR3 protein: CASSLDGQGRGNTIYF. The CDR3 DNA reads TGCGCCAGCAGCTTGGATGGACAGGGCCGTGGAAACACCATATATTTT.

Remarks on this clonotype: A single base separates this from a much larger clone, so it may be a read error. The rearrangement joins TRBV15 to TRBJ1-5; D remains ambiguous. Germline-derived CDR1 and CDR2 are LNHNV and YYDKDF (reference sequence). The CDR3 sequence is 15 residues long. Trimming shortened V by 0 bases and J by 0 bases, and 6 bases separated the two germline ends. DNA for the CDR3: TGTGCCACCAGCAGAGACCAGAATAGCAATCAGCCCCAGCATTTT. Amino acid sequence: CATSRDQNSNQPQHF.

This sequence joins TRBV12-3 or TRBV12-4 and TRBJ2-5, with D perhaps TRBD1 or TRBD2 (5 bases each). The CDR3 extends over 15 amino acids. The ends were cut back, 5 bases at V and 5 bases at J, with 18 bases in the middle. In nucleotides, the CDR3 is TGTGCCAGCAGTGACCGCTGGGACGGAGTGGAGACCCAGTACTTC. Its translation: CASSDRWDGVETQYF.

The table lists this clonotype with many counts. In DNA, the CDR3 is TGTGCCAGCGGGGTGACCCAGTACTTC. It encodes CASGVTQYF. This rearrangement joins TRBV2 to TRBJ2-5; D ambiguous. CDR1 is SNHLY, CDR2 FYNNEI, per germline. Trimming stripped 8 bases from V and 7 bases from J, with 5 bases between. The length of the CDR3 is 9 residues.

This chain joins TRBV2 and TRBJ2-1; TRBD1 matches 9 bases. The CDR3 sequence is 18 residues long. Germline V gene lookup returns CDR1 SNHLY and CDR2 FYNNEI. The J segment lost 4 bases and the V segment lost 9 bases, leaving 19 bases of the junction unmatched. CDR3 nucleotides: TGTGCCAGGGACCGGGACAGGGTAACCAGGACGAGTTACAATGAGCAGTTCTTC. Translating it yields CARDRDRVTRTSYNEQFF.

This clonotype has at least ten counts. The rearrangement links TRBV6-2 or TRBV6-3 to TRBJ2-5; D not resolved. This CDR3 contains 14 residues. V gave up 2 bases and J gave up 5 bases, with 12 bases separating them. Germline V gene sequence: CDR1 MNHEY, CDR2 SVGEGT. The CDR3 reads CASSYGGPEETQYF. CDR3 sequence (DNA): TGTGCCAGCAGTTACGGTGGCCCTGAGGAGACCCAGTACTTC.

This clonotype was seen at least ten times. V gene TRBV6-5 combines with J gene TRBJ1-4, with TRBD1 as a possible D gene (6 bases). Trimming took off 0 bases at V and 3 bases at J, with 14 bases between the two ends. CDR1 and CDR2 from the germline V gene are MNHEY and SVGAGI. The CDR3 sequence is 17 residues long. The CDR3 is CASSYSIGPGANEKLFF. DNA of the CDR3: TGTGCCAGCAGTTACTCGATCGGACCAGGGGCTAATGAAAAACTGTTTTTT.

This clonotype was seen ten or more times. This chain uses TRBV28 with TRBJ1-5; 8 positions agree with TRBD1. Per the germline V gene, CDR1 is MDHEN and CDR2 is SYDVKM. This CDR3 comprises 15 residues. J gave up 5 bases and V 6 bases, and 9 bases lay outside the gene matches. The CDR3 region is CASRGQESVHQPQHF. The CDR3 bases are TGTGCCAGCAGGGGACAGGAGTCCGTGCATCAGCCCCAGCATTTT.

This clonotype was seen repeatedly, ten times or more. The V gene is TRBV9, the J gene TRBJ2-3; possibly TRBD2 for D (6 bases). Germline CDR1 reads SGDLS; CDR2 reads YYNGEE. V gave up 0 bases and J gave up 6 bases, with 14 bases separating them. CDR3 length: 15 residues. CDR3 in amino acids: CASSVDGLGRDTQYF. CDR3 coding DNA: TGTGCCAGCAGCGTAGATGGTTTAGGGAGGGATACGCAGTATTTT.